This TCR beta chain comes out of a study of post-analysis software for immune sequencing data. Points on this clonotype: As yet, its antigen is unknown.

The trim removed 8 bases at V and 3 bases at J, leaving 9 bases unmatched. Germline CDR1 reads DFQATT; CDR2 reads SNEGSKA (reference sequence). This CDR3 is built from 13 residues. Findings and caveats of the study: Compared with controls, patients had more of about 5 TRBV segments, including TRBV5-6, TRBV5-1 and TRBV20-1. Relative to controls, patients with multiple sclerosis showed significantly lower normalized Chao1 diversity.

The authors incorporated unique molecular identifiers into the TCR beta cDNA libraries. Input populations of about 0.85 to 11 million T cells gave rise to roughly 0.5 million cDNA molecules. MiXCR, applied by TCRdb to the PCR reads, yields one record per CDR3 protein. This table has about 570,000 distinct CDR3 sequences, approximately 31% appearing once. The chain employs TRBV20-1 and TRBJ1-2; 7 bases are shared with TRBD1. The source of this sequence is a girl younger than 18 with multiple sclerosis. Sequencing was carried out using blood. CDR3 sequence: CSPGGGMDYGYTF. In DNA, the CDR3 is TGCAGTCCAGGAGGGGGCATGGACTATGGCTACACCTTC.